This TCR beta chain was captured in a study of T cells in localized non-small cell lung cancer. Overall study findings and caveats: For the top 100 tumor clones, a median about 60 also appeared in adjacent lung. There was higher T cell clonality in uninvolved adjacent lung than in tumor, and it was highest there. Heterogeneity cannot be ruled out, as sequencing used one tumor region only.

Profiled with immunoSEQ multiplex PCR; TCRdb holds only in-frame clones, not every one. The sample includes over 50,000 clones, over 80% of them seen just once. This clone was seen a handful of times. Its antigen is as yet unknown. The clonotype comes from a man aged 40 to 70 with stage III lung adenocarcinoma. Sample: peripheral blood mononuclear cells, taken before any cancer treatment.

The CDR3 DNA is TGCGCCAGCAGTGATATGACCCCGGGACTGAACAATGAGCAGTTCTTC. This codes for CASSDMTPGLNNEQFF. The chain is built from TRBV10-1 and TRBJ2-1, with TRBD2 as a possible D gene (6 bases). CDR1 is WNHNN, CDR2 SYGVQD, per germline (reference sequence). V lost 3 bases and J lost 5, with 17 bases in between. The CDR3 has 16 residues.